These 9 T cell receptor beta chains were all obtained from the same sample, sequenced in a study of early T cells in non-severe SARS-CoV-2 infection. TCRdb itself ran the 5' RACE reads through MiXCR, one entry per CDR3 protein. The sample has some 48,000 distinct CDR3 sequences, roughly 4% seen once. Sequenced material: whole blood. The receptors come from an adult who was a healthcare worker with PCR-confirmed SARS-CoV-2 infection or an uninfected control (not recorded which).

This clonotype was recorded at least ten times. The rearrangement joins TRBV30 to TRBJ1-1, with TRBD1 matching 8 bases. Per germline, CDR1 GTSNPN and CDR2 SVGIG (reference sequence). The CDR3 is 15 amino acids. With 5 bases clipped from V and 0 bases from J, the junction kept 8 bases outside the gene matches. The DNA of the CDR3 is TGTGCCTGGTCAGGGGGCGGGGGTTTGAACACTGAAGCTTTCTTT. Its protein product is CAWSGGGGLNTEAFF.

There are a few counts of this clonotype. The CDR3 loop is CASSYRQAANTGELFF. CDR3 sequence (DNA): TGTGCCAGCAGCTACCGACAGGCCGCGAACACCGGGGAGCTGTTTTTT. The J gene is TRBJ2-2, the V gene TRBV7-2, with D possibly TRBD1 on 6 matching bases. Germline assignment: CDR1 SGHTA and CDR2 FQGNSA. V dropped 4 bases and J dropped 0 bases, with 12 bases sitting between them. CDR3 size: 16 residues. The full variable domain, its missing parts supplied by reference TRBV7-2 and TRBJ2-2, is GAGVSQSPSNKVTEKGKDVELRCDPISGHTALYWYRQSLGQGLEFLIYFQGNSAPDKSGLPSDRFSAERTGGSVSTLTIQRTQQEDSAVYLCASSYRQAANTGELFFGEGSRLTVL.

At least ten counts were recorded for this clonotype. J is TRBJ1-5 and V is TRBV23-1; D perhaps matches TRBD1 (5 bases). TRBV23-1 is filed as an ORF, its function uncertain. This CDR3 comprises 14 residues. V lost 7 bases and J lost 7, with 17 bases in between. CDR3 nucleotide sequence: TGCGCCAGCAAATTATTCCTGTGGGACCAGCCCCAGCATTTT. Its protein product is CASKLFLWDQPQHF.

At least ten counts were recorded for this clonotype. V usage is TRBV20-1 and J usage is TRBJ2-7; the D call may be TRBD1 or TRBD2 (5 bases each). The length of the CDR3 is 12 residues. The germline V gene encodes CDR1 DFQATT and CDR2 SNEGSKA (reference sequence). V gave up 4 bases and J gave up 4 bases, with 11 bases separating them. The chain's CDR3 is CSAKRGFYEQYF. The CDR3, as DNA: TGCAGTGCTAAGAGGGGTTTTTACGAGCAGTACTTC.

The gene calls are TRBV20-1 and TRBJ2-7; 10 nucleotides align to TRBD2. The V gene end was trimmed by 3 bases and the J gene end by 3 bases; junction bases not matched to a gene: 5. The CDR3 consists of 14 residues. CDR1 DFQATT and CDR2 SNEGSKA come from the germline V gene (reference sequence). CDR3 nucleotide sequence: TGCAGTGCTAGTATGCAGCGGGGGGGCTACGAGCAGTACTTC. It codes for CSASMQRGGYEQYF.

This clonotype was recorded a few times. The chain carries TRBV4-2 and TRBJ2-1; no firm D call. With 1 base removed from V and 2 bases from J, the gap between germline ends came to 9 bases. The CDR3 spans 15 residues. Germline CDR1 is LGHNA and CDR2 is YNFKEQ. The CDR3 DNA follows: TGTGCCAGCAGCCAAGGAGCGAGTACCTACAATGAGCAGTTCTTC. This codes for CASSQGASTYNEQFF.

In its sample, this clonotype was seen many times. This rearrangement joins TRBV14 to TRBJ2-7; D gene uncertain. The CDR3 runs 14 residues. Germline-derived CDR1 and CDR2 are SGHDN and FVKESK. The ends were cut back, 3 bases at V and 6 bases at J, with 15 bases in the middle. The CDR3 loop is CASSHVGPPGEQYF. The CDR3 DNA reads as TGTGCCAGCAGCCATGTCGGTCCCCCGGGCGAGCAGTACTTC.

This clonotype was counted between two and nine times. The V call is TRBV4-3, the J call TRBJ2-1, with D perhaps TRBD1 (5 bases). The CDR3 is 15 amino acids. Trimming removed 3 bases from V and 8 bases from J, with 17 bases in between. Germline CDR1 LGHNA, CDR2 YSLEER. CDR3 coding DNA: TGCGCCAGCAGCCAGCGAGCAGTCCAAGGGGATGAGCAGTTCTTC. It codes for CASSQRAVQGDEQFF.

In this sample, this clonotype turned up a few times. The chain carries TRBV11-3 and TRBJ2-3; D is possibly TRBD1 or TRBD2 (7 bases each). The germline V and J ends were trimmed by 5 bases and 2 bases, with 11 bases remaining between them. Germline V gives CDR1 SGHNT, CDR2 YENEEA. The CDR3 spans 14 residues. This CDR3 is CASSQGGITDTQYF. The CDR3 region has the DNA TGTGCCAGCAGCCAGGGGGGGATCACAGATACGCAGTATTTT.